This T cell receptor (beta chain) was recorded in a study of shared clonotypes between healthy human individuals. Study-wide context: Per donor, three plates held CD4 naive cells, three held CD4 memory, two held CD8 naive and one held CD8 memory.

The table came from immunoSEQ multiplex PCR; TCRdb's copy has only in-frame clones and leaves some out. This sample carries roughly 1,500,000 clones, about 98% of them seen once, and the ten largest clones take about 0.45%. All of the donors resided in Nashville, Tennessee, and each was a Caucasian adult. The TCR sequence derives from a man under 40 in good health. The sample consisted of naive CD4+ T cells sorted from blood. The sample's subset: CD45RA+ positively selected.

Here the CDR3 reads CASSFSSGNTIYF. CDR3 DNA sequence: TGTGCCAGTAGTTTCAGCTCTGGAAACACCATATATTTT. The rearrangement links TRBV19 to TRBJ1-3; D remains ambiguous. The CDR3 runs 13 residues. Trimming pared 5 bases from V and 0 bases from J, leaving 5 bases between. Germline loops: CDR1 LNHDA, CDR2 SQIVND (reference sequence). The full variable domain, in which reference TRBV19 and TRBJ1-3 provide the parts outside the CDR3, is DGGITQSPKYLFRKEGQNVTLSCEQNLNHDAMYWYRQDPGQGLRLIYYSQIVNDFQKGDIAEGYSVSREKKESFPLTVTSAQKNPTAFYLCASSFSSGNTIYFGEGSWLTVV.